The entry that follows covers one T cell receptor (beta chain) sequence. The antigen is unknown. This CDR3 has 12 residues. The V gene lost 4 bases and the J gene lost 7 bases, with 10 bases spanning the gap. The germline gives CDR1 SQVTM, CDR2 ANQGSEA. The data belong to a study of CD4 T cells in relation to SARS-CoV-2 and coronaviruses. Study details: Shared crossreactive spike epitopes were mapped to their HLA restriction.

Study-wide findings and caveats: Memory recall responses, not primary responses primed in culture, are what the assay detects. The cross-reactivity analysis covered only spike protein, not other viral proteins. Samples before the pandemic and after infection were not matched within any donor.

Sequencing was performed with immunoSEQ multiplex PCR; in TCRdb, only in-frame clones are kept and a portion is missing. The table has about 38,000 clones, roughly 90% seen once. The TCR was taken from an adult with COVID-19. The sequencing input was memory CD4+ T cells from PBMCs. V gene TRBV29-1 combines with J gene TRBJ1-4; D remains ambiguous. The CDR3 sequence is CSVVLEGEKLFF. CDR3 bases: TGCAGCGTTGTGTTGGAGGGTGAAAAACTGTTTTTT.